A single sample is the source of the 4 T cell receptor beta chains below, sequenced in a study of T-cell memory formation after mild COVID-19. TCRdb ran MiXCR on the 5' RACE reads and lists one entry per CDR3 protein. The table has about 15,000 distinct CDR3 sequences, around 21% seen once. The sample consisted of PBMCs or a T cell subset sorted from them (not recorded which). These TCRs come from a man aged 18 to 29 who had mild COVID-19 (a few samples of this study predate the infection). Cell type and time point are not known.

This clonotype was counted a single time. The genes are TRBV20-1 and TRBJ1-1, with D hard to call. The CDR3 loop spans 13 amino acids. Trimming left V 5 bases short and J 2 bases short, with 12 bases between. CDR1 is DFQATT and CDR2 is SNEGSKA in the germline V gene (reference sequence). The DNA for the CDR3 is TGCAGTGCTTCTCCACACAGTAACACTGAAGCTTTCTTT. Translation: CSASPHSNTEAFF.

This clonotype showed up just once. This rearrangement joins TRBV9 to TRBJ2-7; D possibly uses TRBD1 or TRBD2 (5 bases each). The V end was cut by 0 bases, the J end by 5 bases, with 12 bases between. Per the germline V gene, CDR1 is SGDLS and CDR2 is YYNGEE. The CDR3 runs 14 residues. The CDR3 protein is CASSVDPGTNEQYF. CDR3 nucleotide sequence: TGTGCCAGCAGCGTAGATCCAGGGACCAACGAGCAGTACTTC.

This clonotype came up many times. The chain joins TRBV2 to TRBJ2-1, with D possibly TRBD2 on 6 matching bases. Germline V CDR1 and CDR2: SNHLY, FYNNEI. V lost 7 bases, J lost 8 bases, and 24 bases lay in between. The CDR3 has 16 amino acids. The CDR3: CASMGRTRGKVDEQFF. DNA of the CDR3: TGTGCCAGCATGGGCCGGACGCGCGGGAAAGTGGATGAGCAGTTCTTC.

There are many counts of this clonotype. The V call is TRBV4-1, the J call TRBJ2-5; the D is unclear. Germline lookup yields CDR1 MGHRA and CDR2 YSYEKL. With 0 bases removed from V and 5 bases from J, the gap between germline ends came to 19 bases. The CDR3 covers 17 residues. The CDR3 region is CASSQEAAVGGWETQYF. CDR3 nucleotides: TGCGCCAGCAGCCAAGAGGCCGCTGTGGGTGGGTGGGAGACCCAGTACTTC.